A single sample is the source of the 8 T cell receptor beta chains below, sequenced in a study of cytotoxic CD8 clonotypes in ibrutinib-treated CLL. TCRdb keeps only in-frame clones here, not all; method: immunoSEQ multiplex PCR. Of some 200,000 clones listed, nearly 80% are singletons. The sequences come from PBMCs, collected after 12 months of ibrutinib treatment. Source of these receptors: a human donor with chronic lymphocytic leukemia.

This rearrangement joins TRBV28 to TRBJ1-2, with D possibly TRBD1 on 5 matching bases. Germline V lookup: CDR1 MDHEN, CDR2 SYDVKM. Trimming removed 8 bases at V and 6 bases at J, with 22 bases between. This CDR3 is 15 amino acids long. As DNA, the CDR3 is TGTGCCAGCCGACTATCGGGGGGATGGGGAAATGGCTACACCTTC. Translating it yields CASRLSGGWGNGYTF.

The gene calls are TRBV6-7 and TRBJ2-5; 12 bases match TRBD1. TRBV6-7 is an ORF, and what it does is uncertain. This CDR3 has 16 residues. The V gene end was trimmed by 10 bases and the J gene end by 3 bases; junction bases not matched to a gene: 12. CDR3 sequence (DNA): TGTGCCACTCCTGGGACAGGGGGCTTCACAAAAGAGACCCAGTACTTC. It is translated as CATPGTGGFTKETQYF.

This clone occurred once. The chain links TRBV4-2 to TRBJ2-6; possible D gene TRBD1, 6 bases. Trimming removed 0 bases at V and 2 bases at J, with 8 bases between. The germline V gene has CDR1 LGHNA and CDR2 YNFKEQ. The CDR3 loop spans 16 amino acids. The CDR3 here is CASSQDGTTGANVLTF. In DNA form, the CDR3 reads TGTGCCAGCAGCCAAGACGGGACAACTGGGGCCAACGTCCTGACTTTC.

The J gene is TRBJ1-3, the V gene TRBV5-6; D unclear. V was clipped by 3 bases and J by 2 bases, with 12 bases between them. Germline CDR1 is SGHDT and CDR2 is YYEEEE. This CDR3 has 15 residues. Here the CDR3 DNA reads TGTGCCAGCAGCTCTTCAGCTGGGGCTGGAAACACCATATATTTT. Translated, it gives CASSSSAGAGNTIYF.

This clone occurred a few times. CDR3 sequence (DNA): TGTGCCAGCAGTGTAAGGGCAGGGACGGTTTTGAGCAATCAGCCCCAGCATTTT. Protein: CASSVRAGTVLSNQPQHF. The chain employs TRBV2 and TRBJ1-5; TRBD1 might be the D (5 bases). V was shortened by 4 bases and J by 1 base, with 20 bases between the two germline ends. The CDR3 runs to 18 residues. Germline V gene sequence: CDR1 SNHLY, CDR2 FYNNEI.

The chain recombines TRBV6-5 with TRBJ2-7; D is uncertain. Trimming took 0 bases from V and 0 from J, leaving 12 bases between them. This CDR3 region has 16 residues. CDR1 is MNHEY, CDR2 SVGAGI, per germline. CDR3 DNA sequence: TGTGCCAGCAGTTACTCAACACTACCCCTCTCCTACGAGCAGTACTTC. It yields the protein CASSYSTLPLSYEQYF.

The V and J genes are TRBV4-2 and TRBJ2-2; 9 bases are shared with TRBD2. The CDR3 is made up of 18 amino acids. V lost 0 bases, J lost 4 bases, and 9 bases stayed unmatched. Germline lookup yields CDR1 LGHNA and CDR2 YNFKEQ. For the CDR3, the DNA is TGTGCCAGCAGCCAAGATTTGGGACGGCGGGAGGGCACCGGGGAGCTGTTTTTT. It yields the protein CASSQDLGRREGTGELFF.

This chain joins TRBV10-3 and TRBJ2-7; 7 nucleotides line up with TRBD1. V shed 2 bases and J 8 bases; nucleotides not matched to a gene: 6. Germline V CDR1 and CDR2: ENHRY, SYGVKD. The CDR3 covers 13 residues. The CDR3, as DNA: TGTGCCATCAGTGAGCCGGGACAGACCCAGCAGTACTTC. Protein sequence: CAISEPGQTQQYF.